These 30 T cell receptor beta chains were all obtained from the same sample, sequenced in a study of blood T cell repertoires in COVID-19. The repertoire was sequenced with immunoSEQ multiplex PCR; TCRdb's copy has only in-frame clones and lacks some. The table includes just over 350,000 clones, approximately 86% detected once. Sample: peripheral blood. The receptors here all came from a woman aged 55-75 years with COVID-19, enrolled during active disease.

The V call is TRBV30, the J call TRBJ2-7; D unclear. From germline, CDR1 is GTSNPN and CDR2 SVGIG (reference sequence). The V gene lost 4 bases and the J gene lost 1 base, with 11 bases spanning the gap. The CDR3 covers 13 residues. For the CDR3, the DNA is TGTGCCTGGAATCCTAAACCGTCCTACGAGCAGTACTTC. Translation gives CAWNPKPSYEQYF.

This chain uses TRBV5-4 with TRBJ2-2; no clear D gene. Trimming took off 4 bases at V and 8 bases at J, with 21 bases between the two ends. This CDR3 has 16 amino acids. Germline V gives CDR1 SGHNT, CDR2 YYREEE (reference sequence). CDR3 sequence: CASSPEVGNEVGELFF. The CDR3 DNA sequence: TGTGCCAGCAGCCCTGAGGTCGGTAACGAGGTGGGGGAGCTGTTTTTT.

The V gene is TRBV6-5, the J gene TRBJ1-1; D ambiguous. The length of the CDR3 is 11 residues. The germline V gene has CDR1 MNHEY and CDR2 SVGAGI. V lost 4 bases and J lost 4, with 4 bases in between. Here the CDR3 reads CASSSITEAFF. The CDR3 coding sequence is TGTGCCAGCAGTTCCATCACTGAAGCTTTCTTT.

The chain joins TRBV4-1 to TRBJ1-1; a possible D gene is TRBD1 (5 bases). The V end lost 1 base, the J end lost 1 base, and 10 bases lay between the germline ends. Germline CDR1 reads MGHRA; CDR2 reads YSYEKL. The CDR3 sequence is 15 residues long. The CDR3 nucleotides are TGCGCCAGCAGCCAAGTCACAGGATCGAACACTGAAGCTTTCTTT. Translation gives CASSQVTGSNTEAFF.

This clone was seen only once. This rearrangement joins TRBV9 to TRBJ1-4, with D possibly matching TRBD1 (5 bases). V was clipped by 4 bases and J by 8 bases, with 12 bases between them. The CDR3 spans 13 residues. The germline V gene encodes CDR1 SGDLS and CDR2 YYNGEE. In DNA, the CDR3 is TGTGCCAGCAGCCCTCCGGAGGGGGAAAAACTGTTTTTT. Amino acids: CASSPPEGEKLFF.

The CDR3 DNA reads TGTGCCACCAGTGACAATCCGGGACAGGGTAGACAGGGCTACACCTTC. Its translation: CATSDNPGQGRQGYTF. The rearrangement links TRBV24-1 to TRBJ1-2; 9 bases agree with TRBD1. The CDR3 has 16 amino acids. V shed 4 bases and J 8 bases; nucleotides not matched to a gene: 13. Germline V gene lookup returns CDR1 KGHDR and CDR2 SFDVKD.

The rearrangement joins TRBV7-3 to TRBJ2-1; unclear D gene. From germline, CDR1 is SGHTA and CDR2 FQGTGA. Trimming removed 1 base from V and 5 bases from J, with 6 bases in between. CDR3 length equals 13 residues. For the CDR3, the DNA is TGTGCCAGCAGCTTAATGCCAGACAATGAGCAGTTCTTC. It codes for CASSLMPDNEQFF. The full variable domain, its missing parts supplied by reference TRBV7-3 and TRBJ2-1, is GAGVSQTPSNKVTEKGKYVELRCDPISGHTALYWYRQSLGQGPEFLIYFQGTGAADDSGLPNDRFFAVRPEGSVSTLKIQRTERGDSAVYLCASSLMPDNEQFFGPGTRLTVL.

This clone appeared a few times. The chain is built from TRBV5-1 and TRBJ2-7; 10 positions agree with TRBD1. V was clipped by 4 bases and J by 4 bases; unmatched bases: 8. The CDR3 has 15 residues. Looked up from germline, CDR1 is SGHRS and CDR2 is YFSETQ. The CDR3 nucleotides are TGCGCCAGCAGCATAGGGACAGGGGCAGGGTACGAGCAGTACTTC. Translation: CASSIGTGAGYEQYF.

With respect to this clone: The CDR3 does not end in the conserved phenylalanine or tryptophan, so this is likely a read error. The DNA is left out, because the CDR3 cannot be placed on it with certainty; the CDR3 is given as TCRdb lists it. The V call is TRBV11-2, the J call TRBJ1-1; TRBD1, as called in the table, went unchecked against the DNA. The CDR3 is made up of 13 amino acids, end residues included. Germline V gene lookup returns CDR1 SGHAT and CDR2 FQNNGV. The CDR3 spells CASSLEGRGRISV.

V gene TRBV10-2 combines with J gene TRBJ2-7, with 12 bases identical to TRBD2. The J segment lost 4 bases and the V segment lost 6 bases, leaving 1 base of the junction unmatched. CDR3 size: 13 residues. The germline CDR1 and CDR2 sequences are WSHSY and SAAADI. CDR3 sequence: CASSGLAGYEQYF. CDR3 in DNA: TGCGCCAGCAGCGGACTAGCGGGGTACGAGCAGTACTTC.

This chain joins TRBV5-1 and TRBJ1-5, with D possibly matching TRBD1 (5 bases). Germline CDR1 SGHRS, CDR2 YFSETQ. This CDR3 region has 15 residues. Trimming pared 4 bases from V and 3 bases from J, leaving 14 bases between. The CDR3 sequence: CASSLLPGVNQPQHF. The CDR3 coding sequence is TGCGCCAGCAGCCTGCTTCCGGGGGTCAATCAGCCCCAGCATTTT.

The V gene is TRBV6-2 or TRBV6-3, the J gene TRBJ2-7, with D maybe TRBD1 (8 bases). This CDR3 contains 15 residues. Trimming took off 3 bases at V and 2 bases at J, with 14 bases between the two ends. Looked up from germline, CDR1 is MNHEY and CDR2 is SVGEGT. This CDR3 is CASSYTTGGAYEQYF. In nucleotides, the CDR3 is TGTGCCAGCAGTTATACCACAGGGGGGGCCTACGAGCAGTACTTC.

This chain links TRBV11-3 with TRBJ2-3; D gene unclear. The CDR3 consists of 16 residues. Deletions cut 3 bases from V and 1 base from J, with 14 bases between. Germline CDR1 SGHNT, CDR2 YENEEA. The CDR3 sequence: CASSFGLADRTDTQYF. The CDR3 DNA reads as TGTGCCAGCAGCTTCGGATTAGCAGATCGCACAGATACGCAGTATTTT.

This clone was detected only a few times. The chain employs TRBV15 and TRBJ1-5, with 10 positions matching TRBD1. The CDR3 loop spans 15 amino acids. Losses at the gene ends were 4 bases for V and 7 bases for J; bases not matched to a gene: 7. From germline, CDR1 is LNHNV and CDR2 YYDKDF (reference sequence). The CDR3 nucleotides read TGTGCCACCAGCAAGGACAGGGGGAGCGGGCAGCCCCAGCATTTT. Protein product: CATSKDRGSGQPQHF.

The sample holds one count of this clone. This chain uses TRBV30 with TRBJ1-3; D perhaps matches TRBD1 (5 bases). Germline CDR1 and CDR2: GTSNPN and SVGIG (reference sequence). Deletions cut 5 bases from V and 4 bases from J, with 6 bases between. This CDR3 is 11 amino acids long. CDR3 protein: CAWGAGNTIYF. The DNA of the CDR3 is TGTGCCTGGGGGGCAGGAAACACCATATATTTT.

The CDR3 is CATTGVGNEQFF. For the CDR3, the DNA is TGTGCCACCACAGGGGTGGGAAATGAGCAGTTCTTC. This chain uses TRBV7-8 with TRBJ2-1; 7 positions match TRBD1. J gave up 7 bases and V 10 bases, and 7 bases lay outside the gene matches. The CDR3 extends over 12 amino acids. Germline assignment: CDR1 SGHVS and CDR2 FQNEAQ.

The V and J genes are TRBV3-1 (or the pseudogene TRBV3-2) and TRBJ1-3; weak D call: TRBD1 (6 bases). CDR1 is LGHDT, CDR2 YNNKEL, per germline (reference sequence). The CDR3 spans 15 residues. Trimming removed 4 bases from V and 2 bases from J, with 12 bases in between. The CDR3 loop is CASSRQVGPGNTIYF. The DNA of the CDR3 is TGTGCCAGCAGCCGACAGGTCGGTCCTGGAAACACCATATATTTT.

The chain combines TRBV27 with TRBJ1-2; 7 bases map to TRBD1. V dropped 4 bases and J dropped 8; count of bases not matched to a gene: 7. The germline gives CDR1 MNHEY, CDR2 SMNVEV (reference sequence). This CDR3 is built from 13 residues. CDR3 protein: CASSSRQGGGYTF. As DNA, the CDR3 is TGTGCCAGCAGTTCACGACAGGGTGGAGGCTACACCTTC.

This clone was counted a single time. The chain joins TRBV4-1 to TRBJ2-5; TRBD2 matches 14 bases. Germline-derived CDR1 and CDR2 are MGHRA and YSYEKL. The CDR3 loop spans 19 amino acids. The V segment lost 4 bases and the J segment 2 bases; nucleotides outside the gene matches: 12. CDR3 region: CASSLHDPRLAGGQETQYF. CDR3 bases: TGCGCCAGCAGCCTCCATGACCCCAGACTAGCGGGGGGGCAAGAGACCCAGTACTTC.

CDR3 sequence reads: CASSLEGRENTGELFF. Here the CDR3 DNA reads TGCGCCAGCAGCTTGGAGGGCAGGGAGAACACCGGGGAGCTGTTTTTT. This rearrangement joins TRBV5-1 to TRBJ2-2; a weak D match, TRBD1 (5 bases). The germline V gene has CDR1 SGHRS and CDR2 YFSETQ. The V and J ends lost 0 bases and 1 base respectively, with 10 bases between them. CDR3 length equals 16 residues. Filled out from reference TRBV5-1 and TRBJ2-2, the complete variable domain reads KAGVTQTPRYLIKTRGQQVTLSCSPISGHRSVSWYQQTPGQGLQFLFEYFSETQRNKGNFPGRFSGRQFSNSRSEMNVSTLELGDSALYLCASSLEGRENTGELFFGEGSRLTVL.

The V gene is TRBV7-9, the J gene TRBJ2-7; D unclear. CDR1 and CDR2 (germline): SEHNR, FQNEAQ (reference sequence). The V end lost 1 base, the J end lost 1 base, and 11 bases lay between the germline ends. The CDR3 has 15 residues. The CDR3 DNA sequence: TGTGCCAGCAGCTTAGATCCAGACACTTCCTACGAGCAGTACTTC. Its protein product is CASSLDPDTSYEQYF.

The chain recombines TRBV10-3 with TRBJ2-3; 9 nucleotides line up with TRBD2. The germline V gene has CDR1 ENHRY and CDR2 SYGVKD. The CDR3 totals 18 residues. V lost 4 bases and J lost 0; bases outside the gene matches: 11. The CDR3 coding sequence is TGTGCCATCAGTGGTGGGGCTGAAGCGGGGGGCAGCACAGATACGCAGTATTTT. Translated: CAISGGAEAGGSTDTQYF.

The CDR3 sequence is CASSYSGVSGVLDNEQFF. CDR3 bases: TGTGCCAGCAGTTACTCGGGCGTTAGCGGGGTTCTTGACAATGAGCAGTTCTTC. This chain uses TRBV6-2 or TRBV6-3 with TRBJ2-1; 8 positions match TRBD2. This CDR3 has 18 amino acids. V shed 0 bases and J 5 bases; nucleotides not matched to a gene: 12. Germline V gene lookup returns CDR1 MNHEY and CDR2 SVGEGT.

The V and J genes are TRBV7-8 and TRBJ2-1, with 9 bases that match TRBD2. Trimming cost V 2 bases and J 3 bases; bases outside gene matches: 5. In germline, CDR1 is SGHVS, CDR2 FQNEAQ. This CDR3 comprises 16 residues. CDR3 in amino acids: CASSLLAGGIYNEQFF. The CDR3, as DNA: TGTGCCAGCAGCTTATTGGCGGGGGGGATCTACAATGAGCAGTTCTTC.

The rearrangement uses TRBV19 and TRBJ1-1; TRBD1 is a possible D gene (6 bases). The CDR3 loop spans 16 amino acids. CDR1 is LNHDA and CDR2 is SQIVND in the germline V gene (reference sequence). With 3 bases removed from V and 1 base from J, the gap between germline ends came to 15 bases. This chain's CDR3 is CASSITGTGRNTEAFF. The CDR3 DNA follows: TGTGCCAGTAGTATTACAGGGACCGGGCGGAACACTGAAGCTTTCTTT.

The CDR3 loop reads CASSEDRGNTEAFF. The CDR3 bases are TGTGCCAGCAGTGAAGACAGGGGGAACACTGAAGCTTTCTTT. V is TRBV6-1 and J is TRBJ1-1; 7 bases fit TRBD1. The CDR3 loop spans 14 amino acids. J was trimmed by 1 base and V by 1 base; bases with no gene match: 0. Germline lookup yields CDR1 MNHNS and CDR2 SASEGT.

The V call is TRBV3-1 (or the pseudogene TRBV3-2), the J call TRBJ2-7; 7 bases line up with TRBD1. The CDR3 is 16 residues long. V lost 2 bases and J lost 4; bases outside the gene matches: 11. Germline V gene data show CDR1 as LGHDT and CDR2 as YNNKEL (reference sequence). CDR3 in amino acids: CASSQINRDRFYEQYF. Here the CDR3 DNA reads TGTGCCAGCAGCCAAATTAACCGGGACAGATTTTACGAGCAGTACTTC.

The V gene is TRBV18, the J gene TRBJ2-1; weak D call: TRBD2 (5 bases). This CDR3 is 16 amino acids long. Germline CDR1 KGHSH, CDR2 LQKENI. V lost 1 base to trimming and J lost 2 bases, with 12 bases between them. The CDR3 coding sequence is TGTGCCAGCTCACCACTTTGGGAGATCCCCTACAATGAGCAGTTCTTC. Translated: CASSPLWEIPYNEQFF.

This chain uses TRBV7-9 with TRBJ2-1; perhaps TRBD2 as D (5 bases). The CDR3 spans 15 residues. Trimming took off 5 bases at V and 5 bases at J, with 16 bases between the two ends. Germline CDR1 reads SEHNR; CDR2 reads FQNEAQ (reference sequence). The CDR3 loop reads CASSATRAFHNEQFF. The CDR3 coding sequence is TGTGCCAGCAGCGCGACGAGGGCATTTCACAATGAGCAGTTCTTC.

This clone came up a few times. The CDR3, as DNA: TGTGCCAGCAGCCAAGTATCAGGGGGCAACACCGGGGAGCTGTTTTTT. Amino acid sequence: CASSQVSGGNTGELFF. This chain uses TRBV14 with TRBJ2-2, with 8 bases lining up with TRBD1. This CDR3 is 16 amino acids long. Looked up from germline, CDR1 is SGHDN and CDR2 is FVKESK. After removal of 1 base from V and 2 bases from J, the junction contained 3 bases not matched to a gene.